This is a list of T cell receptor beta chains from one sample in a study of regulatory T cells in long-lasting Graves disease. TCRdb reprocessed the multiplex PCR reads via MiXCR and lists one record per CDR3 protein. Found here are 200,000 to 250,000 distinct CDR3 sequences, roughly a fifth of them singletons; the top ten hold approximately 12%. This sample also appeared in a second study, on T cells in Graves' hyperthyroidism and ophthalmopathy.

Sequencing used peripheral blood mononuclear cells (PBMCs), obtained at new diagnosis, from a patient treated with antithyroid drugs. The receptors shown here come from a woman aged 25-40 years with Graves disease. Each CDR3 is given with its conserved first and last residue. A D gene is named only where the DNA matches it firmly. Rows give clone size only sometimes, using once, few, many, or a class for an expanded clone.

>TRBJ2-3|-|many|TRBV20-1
CSARGSGDLPDTQYF
TGCAGTGCTAGAGGTAGTGGGGATTTACCAGATACGCAGTATTTT
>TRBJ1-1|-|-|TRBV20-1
CSAREGRVYTEAFF
TGCAGTGCCAGAGAGGGGAGGGTGTACACTGAAGCTTTCTTT
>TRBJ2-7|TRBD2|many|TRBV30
CAWGGAYEQYF
TGTGCCTGGGGGGGGGCCTACGAGCAGTACTTC
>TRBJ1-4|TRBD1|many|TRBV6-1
CASSARRTGVNEKLFF
TGTGCCAGCAGTGCACGCCGGACAGGGGTAAATGAAAAACTGTTTTTT
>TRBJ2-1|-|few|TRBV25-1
CASSDPGTPRFF
TGTGCCAGCAGTGATCCAGGGACTCCGCGGTTCTTC
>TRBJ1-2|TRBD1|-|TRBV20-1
CSAPPGQGYGYTF
TGCAGTGCCCCGCCGGGACAGGGGTATGGCTACACCTTC
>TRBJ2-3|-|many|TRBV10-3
CATRPRAEQDTQYF
TGTGCCACCCGCCCCCGAGCGGAGCAAGATACGCAGTATTTT
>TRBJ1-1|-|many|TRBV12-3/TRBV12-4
CASIVGTEAFF
TGTGCCAGCATTGTAGGCACTGAAGCTTTCTTT
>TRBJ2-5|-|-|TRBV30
CAWTRDPQETQYF
TGTGCCTGGACCCGGGATCCCCAAGAGACCCAGTACTTC
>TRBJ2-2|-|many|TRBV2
CASSQEFTGELFF
TGTGCCAGCAGTCAGGAGTTCACCGGGGAGCTGTTTTTT
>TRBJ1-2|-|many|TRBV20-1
CSAPLLSRYTF
TGCAGTGCTCCTCTGTTAAGTCGCTACACCTTC
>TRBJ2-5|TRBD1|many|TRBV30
CAWTLWGTGAQETQYF
TGTGCCTGGACCCTCTGGGGGACAGGGGCCCAAGAGACCCAGTACTTC
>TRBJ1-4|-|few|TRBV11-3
CASSLEGRLNEKLFF
TGTGCCAGCAGCTTAGAGGGACGTCTTAATGAAAAACTGTTTTTT
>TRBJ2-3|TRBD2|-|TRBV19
CASRAGDVGTDTQYF
TGTGCCAGTAGAGCGGGAGACGTGGGCACAGATACGCAGTATTTT
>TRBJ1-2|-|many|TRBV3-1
CASSQGGWGYGYTF
TGTGCCAGCAGCCAAGGGGGATGGGGCTATGGCTACACCTTC
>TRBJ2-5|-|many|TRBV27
CASSLRDQETQYF
TGTGCCAGCAGTTTAAGGGACCAAGAGACCCAGTACTTC